A single sample gave rise to the 15 T cell receptor beta chains below, sequenced in a study of blood T cell repertoires in COVID-19. Some clones are missing from TCRdb's copy, which holds only in-frame ones; the method was immunoSEQ multiplex PCR. The sample records tens of thousands of clones, approximately 88% being singletons. Sequencing was done on a sample of peripheral blood. Source of these receptors: a man aged 50-59 years with acute or convalescent COVID-19.

This chain joins TRBV2 and TRBJ1-4; no clear D. Germline lookup yields CDR1 SNHLY and CDR2 FYNNEI. This CDR3 region has 13 residues. Between the trimmed V and J ends, which lost 3 bases and 8 bases, there was a span of 10 bases. In DNA, the CDR3 is TGTGCCAGCAGTGACAGCCTCGGGGAAAAACTGTTTTTT. Translated: CASSDSLGEKLFF. Variable domain in full (rest from reference TRBV2 and TRBJ1-4): EPEVTQTPSHQVTQMGQEVILRCVPISNHLYFYWYRQILGQKVEFLVSFYNNEISEKSEIFDDQFSVERPDGSNFTLKIRSTKLEDSAMYFCASSDSLGEKLFFGSGTQLSVL.

V usage is TRBV12-5 and J usage is TRBJ2-2; D is unclear. Deletions cut 8 bases from V and 0 bases from J, with 16 bases between. The germline gives CDR1 LGHNT, CDR2 FRNRAP. CDR3 size: 16 residues. CDR3 sequence (DNA): TGTGCTAGTCTTAGAAATAGGCGGACGAACACCGGGGAGCTGTTTTTT. Encoded protein: CASLRNRRTNTGELFF.

This chain connects TRBV7-9 to TRBJ2-7; 11 bases are a match to TRBD2. The germline gives CDR1 SEHNR, CDR2 FQNEAQ (reference sequence). The CDR3 is made up of 17 amino acids. The V gene end was trimmed by 6 bases and the J gene end by 6 bases; junction bases not matched to a gene: 16. For the CDR3, the DNA is TGTGCCAGCAGTCCGGGACTAGCGGCCCGGAAACCCAGCGAGCAGTACTTC. It yields the protein CASSPGLAARKPSEQYF.

This clone was recorded once. The CDR3 region has the DNA TGTGCCAGTAGTCAAACTAGCGGGGGGGTCCGGACCCAGTACTTC. As protein: CASSQTSGGVRTQYF. The J gene is TRBJ2-5, the V gene TRBV19; 13 nucleotides align to TRBD2. Per germline, CDR1 LNHDA and CDR2 SQIVND (reference sequence). The CDR3 totals 15 residues. Trimming took 5 bases from V and 7 from J; bases not matched to a gene: 7.

The V call is TRBV3-1 (or the pseudogene TRBV3-2), the J call TRBJ1-1, with D possibly matching TRBD1 (5 bases). This CDR3 is built from 14 residues. Deletions cut 4 bases from V and 4 bases from J, with 13 bases between. The germline gives CDR1 LGHDT, CDR2 YNNKEL (reference sequence). The CDR3 nucleotides read TGTGCCAGCAGCCCGAGGATGGGGGGCACTGAAGCTTTCTTT. Residues: CASSPRMGGTEAFF.

V and J are TRBV27 and TRBJ2-2; 14 nucleotides line up with TRBD2. The V gene's germline CDR1 is MNHEY and CDR2 SMNVEV (reference sequence). The CDR3 is 18 residues long. The V gene end was trimmed by 7 bases and the J gene end by 2 bases; junction bases not matched to a gene: 9. CDR3 sequence reads: CASNTGTSGGFNTGELFF. CDR3 nucleotide sequence: TGTGCCAGCAACACCGGGACTAGCGGGGGCTTCAACACCGGGGAGCTGTTTTTT.

The chain links TRBV11-2 to TRBJ1-5; D ambiguous. CDR3 length equals 15 residues. V lost 0 bases and J 2 bases, leaving 8 bases between the germline ends. Germline assignment: CDR1 SGHAT and CDR2 FQNNGV. As DNA, the CDR3 is TGTGCCAGCAGCTTAGACCCCGGGGGCAATCAGCCCCAGCATTTT. Translated: CASSLDPGGNQPQHF.

The rearrangement uses TRBV3-1 (or the pseudogene TRBV3-2) and TRBJ2-3; 9 bases map to TRBD2. J was trimmed by 3 bases and V by 0 bases; bases with no gene match: 4. Germline CDR1 reads LGHDT; CDR2 reads YNNKEL (reference sequence). This CDR3 has 16 amino acids. Here the CDR3 reads CASSQEWTSVTDTQYF. Here the CDR3 DNA reads TGTGCCAGCAGCCAAGAATGGACTAGCGTTACAGATACGCAGTATTTT.

V and J are TRBV7-9 and TRBJ2-5; 7 bases are shared with TRBD2. J gave up 1 base and V 5 bases, and 10 bases lay outside the gene matches. This CDR3 region has 16 residues. From germline, CDR1 is SEHNR and CDR2 FQNEAQ (reference sequence). The CDR3 nucleotides are TGTGCCAGCAGCCCCCCTGAGAGCGGGGCCCAAGAGACCCAGTACTTC. It translates to CASSPPESGAQETQYF.

V usage is TRBV4-1 and J usage is TRBJ2-1; TRBD2 matches at 10 bases. Looked up from germline, CDR1 is MGHRA and CDR2 is YSYEKL. J lost 5 bases, V lost 0 bases, and 4 bases had no gene match. The CDR3 has 16 amino acids. The CDR3 nucleotides read TGCGCCAGCAGCCAAGATCCGCTAGCGGGGGACAATGAGCAGTTCTTC. It yields the protein CASSQDPLAGDNEQFF.

This chain links TRBV19 with TRBJ2-2, with TRBD1 matching 10 bases. The ends lost 4 bases at V and 4 bases at J; junction bases unmatched: 6. From germline, CDR1 is LNHDA and CDR2 SQIVND (reference sequence). This CDR3 spans 16 amino acids. The CDR3 DNA reads as TGTGCCAGTAGTACCGACAGGGGGCCCGTCACCGGGGAGCTGTTTTTT. Its translation is CASSTDRGPVTGELFF.

This chain joins TRBV19 and TRBJ1-4; possibly TRBD1 for D (6 bases). CDR3 length: 13 residues. Germline-derived CDR1 and CDR2 are LNHDA and SQIVND (reference sequence). V was trimmed by 11 bases and J by 8 bases, leaving 18 bases between them. CDR3 bases: TGTGCCGCCAGGGGACAAAGGGGCGAAAAACTGTTTTTT. The encoded protein is CAARGQRGEKLFF. The full variable domain, its missing parts supplied by reference TRBV19 and TRBJ1-4, is DGGITQSPKYLFRKEGQNVTLSCEQNLNHDAMYWYRQDPGQGLRLIYYSQIVNDFQKGDIAEGYSVSREKKESFPLTVTSAQKNPTAFYLCAARGQRGEKLFFGSGTQLSVL.

The rearrangement joins TRBV5-1 to TRBJ2-1, with 11 bases identical to TRBD1. Germline loops: CDR1 SGHRS, CDR2 YFSETQ. The CDR3 extends over 15 amino acids. The trim removed 4 bases at V and 7 bases at J, leaving 7 bases unmatched. CDR3 sequence (DNA): TGCGCCAGCAGCCCCCGGGACAGGGGGTGGAATGAGCAGTTCTTC. Translating gives CASSPRDRGWNEQFF.

The V call is TRBV24-1, the J call TRBJ1-5; 7 positions agree with TRBD1. J was trimmed by 6 bases and V by 9 bases; bases with no gene match: 7. The CDR3 covers 13 residues. Germline assignment: CDR1 KGHDR and CDR2 SFDVKD. The CDR3 is CATGRQGFQPQHF. CDR3 in DNA: TGTGCCACCGGCAGACAGGGTTTTCAGCCCCAGCATTTT.

This clone was seen a handful of times. V usage is TRBV27 and J usage is TRBJ2-7; D unresolved. With 10 bases removed from V and 6 bases from J, the gap between germline ends came to 16 bases. The CDR3 runs to 12 residues. CDR1 and CDR2 from the germline V gene are MNHEY and SMNVEV (reference sequence). CDR3 sequence (DNA): TGTGCCACTGGTGGCATGGGCTCCGAGCAGTACTTC. This gives the protein CATGGMGSEQYF.